The clone carrying this TCR beta chain was recorded at least ten times. Its antigen is unknown. This CDR3 is built from 16 residues. Trimming removed 0 bases from V and 2 bases from J, with 14 bases in between. Germline V lookup: CDR1 MGHRA, CDR2 YSYEKL. TCRdb re-called the reads through MiXCR, storing one row per CDR3 protein. The sample has 500,000 or so distinct CDR3 sequences, 16% seen once; the top ten hold 24%. The data originate from a study of T cell repertoires in cytomegalovirus infection. Study summary: Based on public TCR beta signatures, there were indications of CMV infection and of a matching HLA type.

Findings and limits, study-wide: Across the ex vivo response, the dominant clonotypes were HLA-C-restricted CMV-specific TCR beta clonotypes. Totalled public TCR beta family frequency picked out people who carried CMV plus the relevant HLA.

The V call is TRBV4-1, the J call TRBJ2-7; TRBD2 might be the D (7 bases). This clonotype was obtained from a human donor in good health (CMV status not recorded). Some clones in this sample may be carry-over from other donors' samples. Sequencing was carried out using CD8+ T cells from PBMCs. The CDR3 loop is CASSQENRGATYEQYF. The CDR3 DNA reads as TGCGCCAGCAGCCAAGAGAACCGGGGGGCCACCTACGAGCAGTACTTC.